Included here is one T cell receptor beta chain sequence, with context. The data stem from a study of cytomegalovirus exposure and HLA in healthy donors. 60 Vbeta and 13 Jbeta primers were used in PCR. TCRdb's copy holds only in-frame clones and misses some; the assay was immunoSEQ multiplex PCR. The sample has 45,000 to 70,000 clones. Sequencing input: PBMCs. The receptor comes from a woman aged 45 to 65 in good health and CMV-seropositive.

In DNA form, the CDR3 reads TGTGCCAGTAAAAGGGACTCATCTTTGGGCTATGGCTACACCTTC. It specifies CASKRDSSLGYGYTF. The chain recombines TRBV19 with TRBJ1-2; D might be TRBD1 (5 bases). The CDR3 covers 15 residues. Trimming took off 7 bases at V and 4 bases at J, with 19 bases between the two ends. Germline assignment: CDR1 LNHDA and CDR2 SQIVND (reference sequence).